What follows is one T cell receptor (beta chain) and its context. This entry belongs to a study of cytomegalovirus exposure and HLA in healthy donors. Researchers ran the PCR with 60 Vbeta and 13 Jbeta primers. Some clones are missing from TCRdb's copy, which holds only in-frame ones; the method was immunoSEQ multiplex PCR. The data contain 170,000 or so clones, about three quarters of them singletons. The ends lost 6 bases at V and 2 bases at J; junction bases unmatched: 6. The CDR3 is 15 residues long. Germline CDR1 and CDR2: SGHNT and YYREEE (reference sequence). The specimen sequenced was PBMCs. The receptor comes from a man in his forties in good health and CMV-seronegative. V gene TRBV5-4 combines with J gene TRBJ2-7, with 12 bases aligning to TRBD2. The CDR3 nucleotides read TGTGCCAGCACCTCTGCTAGCGGGAGGGCCTACGAGCAGTACTTC. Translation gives CASTSASGRAYEQYF.